The 25 T cell receptor beta chains below come from one sample, sequenced in a study of shared clonotypes between healthy human individuals. Sequenced by immunoSEQ multiplex PCR; TCRdb stores in-frame clones only, minus some. This sample has some 1,900,000 clones, with just under 95% found just once. Naive CD8 isolation took CD45RO-negative cells positively selected for CCR7 and excluded terminally differentiated effector memory CD45RA+ cells. The sequenced sample consisted of naive CD8+ T cells sorted from blood. These receptors originate from a man aged 18 to 35 in good health.

The chain employs TRBV5-1 and TRBJ2-3, with 8 bases identical to TRBD2. V shed 0 bases, J shed 6 bases, and the junction held 6 bases outside the gene matches. CDR3 length equals 15 residues. The germline CDR1 and CDR2 sequences are SGHRS and YFSETQ. The CDR3 DNA reads TGCGCCAGCAGCTTGGAGTTAGCGGGGATGGATACGCAGTATTTT. This gives the protein CASSLELAGMDTQYF.

The rearrangement joins TRBV9 to TRBJ2-1; D possibly uses TRBD1 or TRBD2 (6 bases each). The V gene's germline CDR1 is SGDLS and CDR2 YYNGEE. The V gene lost 0 bases and the J gene lost 6 bases, with 22 bases spanning the gap. This CDR3 has 18 residues. CDR3 sequence (DNA): TGTGCCAGCAGCGTAGAGGAGGTGGTGTTCGGGGGCGGCAATGAGCAGTTCTTC. Translation gives CASSVEEVVFGGGNEQFF. The full variable domain, rest sourced from reference TRBV9 and TRBJ2-1, is DSGVTQTPKHLITATGQRVTLRCSPRSGDLSVYWYQQSLDQGLQFLIQYYNGEERAKGNILERFSAQQFPDLHSELNLSSLELGDSALYFCASSVEEVVFGGGNEQFFGPGTRLTVL.

V and J are TRBV4-3 and TRBJ2-7; 7 nucleotides line up with TRBD2. With 0 bases clipped from V and 2 bases from J, the junction kept 7 bases outside the gene matches. The CDR3 is 16 amino acids. Germline V lookup: CDR1 LGHNA, CDR2 YSLEER. CDR3 sequence (DNA): TGCGCCAGCAGCCAAGATCGGGGGGAGGGTGCCTACGAGCAGTACTTC. Its protein product is CASSQDRGEGAYEQYF.

The chain recombines TRBV7-9 with TRBJ2-2; no clear D gene. Trimming left V 8 bases short and J 3 bases short, with 7 bases between. Germline V gives CDR1 SEHNR, CDR2 FQNEAQ (reference sequence). There are 12 residues in the CDR3. CDR3 bases: TGTGCCAGCCCTCTCTACACCGGGGAGCTGTTTTTT. Its translation: CASPLYTGELFF.

This clone was observed once. Germline is not matched at one junction end, which may reflect a read error. CDR3 sequence: CSVEGDGEQFF. The CDR3 coding sequence is TGCAGCGTGGAAGGGGACGGTGAGCAGTTCTTC. The chain has TRBV29-1 and TRBJ2-1; tentatively, D is TRBD1 or TRBD2 (5 bases each). In germline, CDR1 is SQVTM, CDR2 ANQGSEA. The CDR3 is made up of 11 amino acids.

The chain couples TRBV5-1 to TRBJ2-3; 9 positions agree with TRBD2. The CDR3 contains 16 residues. V lost 0 bases to trimming and J lost 6 bases; unmatched junction nucleotides: 8. CDR1 is SGHRS, CDR2 YFSETQ, per germline. The CDR3 here is CASSLEGSGGLDTQYF. The CDR3 DNA sequence: TGCGCCAGCAGCTTGGAGGGTAGCGGGGGTTTGGATACGCAGTATTTT.

This clone has a single count. The same CDR3 also results from other DNA sequences found in this sample. This rearrangement joins TRBV5-1 to TRBJ2-1, with unresolved D. Germline lookup yields CDR1 SGHRS and CDR2 YFSETQ. This CDR3 is 13 amino acids long. V was cut by 0 bases and J by 4 bases, with 5 bases left in between. CDR3 in DNA: TGCGCCAGCAGCTTGGAATTGTACAATGAGCAGTTCTTC. Translation: CASSLELYNEQFF.

J is TRBJ2-7 and V is TRBV9, with TRBD1 matching 10 bases. In germline, CDR1 is SGDLS, CDR2 YYNGEE. The length of the CDR3 is 14 residues. Trimming cost V 3 bases and J 5 bases; bases outside gene matches: 5. CDR3 sequence (DNA): TGTGCCAGCAGCGCCGGGACAGGGGTCAACGAGCAGTACTTC. Translating it yields CASSAGTGVNEQYF.

The chain carries TRBV11-2 and TRBJ2-7; D is undetermined. Germline values: CDR1 SGHAT, CDR2 FQNNGV. V was clipped by 1 base and J by 3 bases, with 7 bases between them. The CDR3 has 13 residues. The CDR3 protein is CASSLGSFYEQYF. Here the CDR3 DNA reads TGTGCCAGCAGCTTAGGCTCCTTCTACGAGCAGTACTTC.

The rearrangement uses TRBV7-6 and TRBJ2-7, with D possibly being TRBD1 or TRBD2 (5 bases each). Germline V gives CDR1 SGHVS, CDR2 FNYEAQ. Trimming took off 1 base at V and 3 bases at J, with 13 bases between the two ends. The CDR3 loop spans 15 amino acids. CDR3: CASSLGPGSLYEQYF. DNA for the CDR3: TGTGCCAGCAGCTTAGGGCCAGGGAGCCTCTACGAGCAGTACTTC.

This chain uses TRBV4-1 with TRBJ2-1, with 7 positions matching TRBD1. CDR1 MGHRA and CDR2 YSYEKL come from the germline V gene. The CDR3 is made up of 14 amino acids. Unmatched junction bases numbered 0, after V lost 4 bases and J lost 0 bases. CDR3 nucleotide sequence: TGCGCCAGCAGCCGGGACAGCTCCTACAATGAGCAGTTCTTC. This gives the protein CASSRDSSYNEQFF.

The chain uses TRBV18 and TRBJ2-7, with 11 bases aligning to TRBD2. V lost 3 bases to trimming and J lost 3 bases; unmatched junction nucleotides: 7. Germline V gives CDR1 KGHSH, CDR2 LQKENI. CDR3 length equals 16 residues. The CDR3 DNA reads as TGTGCCAGCTCACCCCTAGGGGGGACTAGCGGCTACGAGCAGTACTTC. Translation gives CASSPLGGTSGYEQYF.

The chain couples TRBV6-1 to TRBJ2-1; TRBD2 aligns across 9 bases. J lost 7 bases, V lost 2 bases, and 12 bases had no gene match. The CDR3 totals 17 residues. Germline-derived CDR1 and CDR2 are MNHNS and SASEGT. CDR3 sequence reads: CASSEYSGTSLFNEQFF. CDR3 bases: TGTGCCAGCAGTGAATACTCAGGGACTAGCCTGTTTAATGAGCAGTTCTTC.

The V and J genes are TRBV28 and TRBJ2-2, with 8 bases fitting TRBD2. This CDR3 has 15 amino acids. From germline, CDR1 is MDHEN and CDR2 SYDVKM. V lost 7 bases, J lost 1 base, and 5 bases stayed unmatched. Here the CDR3 reads CASTGLAGNTGELFF. CDR3 sequence (DNA): TGTGCCAGCACCGGGCTAGCGGGGAACACCGGGGAGCTGTTTTTT.

The gene calls are TRBV27 and TRBJ2-2; D is uncertain. The CDR3 is made up of 16 amino acids. V dropped 1 base and J dropped 7 bases, with 16 bases sitting between them. The germline V gene has CDR1 MNHEY and CDR2 SMNVEV (reference sequence). The CDR3 DNA follows: TGTGCCAGCAGTTTATTGAGACCCTCTGGGGACGGGGAGCTGTTTTTT. This gives the protein CASSLLRPSGDGELFF.

J is TRBJ2-7 and V is TRBV6-4; the match to TRBD1 covers 8 bases. The V gene's germline CDR1 is MRHNA and CDR2 SNTAGT. CDR3 length: 13 residues. The junction had 4 bases not matched to a gene; V was cut back by 6 bases and J by 3 bases. CDR3 DNA sequence: TGTGCCAGCAGCGCCGGGACAGGCTACGAGCAGTACTTC. Amino acid sequence: CASSAGTGYEQYF.

V is TRBV7-6 and J is TRBJ2-3, with 9 bases that match TRBD2. The CDR3 extends over 15 amino acids. J gave up 4 bases and V 5 bases, and 7 bases lay outside the gene matches. Germline assignment: CDR1 SGHVS and CDR2 FNYEAQ. CDR3 region: CASSKTVAGADTQYF. The DNA for the CDR3 is TGTGCCAGCAGCAAAACCGTAGCGGGGGCAGATACGCAGTATTTT. Looking up the rest from reference TRBV7-6 and TRBJ2-3 gives the full variable domain: GAGVSQSPRYKVTKRGQDVALRCDPISGHVSLYWYRQALGQGPEFLTYFNYEAQQDKSGLPNDRFSAERPEGSISTLTIQRTEQRDSAMYRCASSKTVAGADTQYFGPGTRLTVL.

This clone was picked up a small number of times. J is TRBJ2-7 and V is TRBV25-1, with D uncertain. The CDR3 loop spans 11 amino acids. V was trimmed by 5 bases and J by 2 bases, leaving 4 bases between them. From germline, CDR1 is MGHDK and CDR2 SYGVNS. CDR3 DNA: TGTGCCAGCAGTTGGACCTACGAGCAGTACTTC. Protein: CASSWTYEQYF.

V usage is TRBV7-9 and J usage is TRBJ1-1; D is unresolved. V gave up 0 bases and J gave up 7 bases, with 6 bases separating them. The CDR3 length is 12 residues. Germline V gene lookup returns CDR1 SEHNR and CDR2 FQNEAQ (reference sequence). Written as DNA, the CDR3 is TGTGCCAGCAGCTTAGCAGGGCTTGAAGCTTTCTTT. Protein: CASSLAGLEAFF.

Concerning this clone: Mismatch with germline at one junction end may stem from a read error. The chain has TRBV6-5 and TRBJ1-1; no clear D gene. The germline gives CDR1 MNHEY, CDR2 SVGAGI. This CDR3 has 13 amino acids. CDR3 sequence reads: CASSYSSGLEAFF. As DNA, the CDR3 is TGTGCCAGCAGCTACTCGTCAGGCCTGGAAGCTTTCTTT.

The chain joins TRBV4-1 to TRBJ1-4; D gene uncertain. Between the trimmed V and J ends, which lost 1 base and 14 bases, there was a span of 5 bases. The CDR3 totals 10 residues. CDR1 MGHRA and CDR2 YSYEKL come from the germline V gene. The DNA of the CDR3 is TGCGCCAGCAGCCAAGGGAGGCTGTTTTTT. Translating it yields CASSQGRLFF.

The rearrangement links TRBV7-9 to TRBJ1-2; 7 positions match TRBD1. Germline lookup yields CDR1 SEHNR and CDR2 FQNEAQ (reference sequence). There are 14 residues in the CDR3. The V gene end was trimmed by 11 bases and the J gene end by 3 bases; junction bases not matched to a gene: 12. CDR3: CAAETQGGDYGYTF. The CDR3 bases are TGTGCCGCGGAAACCCAGGGGGGTGACTATGGCTACACCTTC.

The chain recombines TRBV2 with TRBJ2-7, with 8 bases aligning to TRBD1. The CDR3 is 12 amino acids. V trimming: 5 bases; J trimming: 7 bases; junction bases outside the gene matches: 4. Germline V gene lookup returns CDR1 SNHLY and CDR2 FYNNEI. This CDR3 reads CASSLQGAEQYF. The CDR3 DNA reads as TGTGCCAGCAGTTTGCAGGGGGCGGAGCAGTACTTC.

This chain connects TRBV6-6 to TRBJ2-5, with D maybe TRBD1 (5 bases). The V end was cut by 2 bases, the J end by 5 bases, with 12 bases between. From germline, CDR1 is MNHNY and CDR2 SVGAGI (reference sequence). The CDR3 loop spans 14 amino acids. CDR3 bases: TGTGCCAGCAGTTACCGGCAGGGTGTGGAGACCCAGTACTTC. As protein: CASSYRQGVETQYF.

This clone came up once. The chain joins TRBV4-1 to TRBJ2-7; TRBD2 might be the D (7 bases). V lost 1 base and J lost 3, with 13 bases in between. CDR1 and CDR2 (germline): MGHRA, YSYEKL. The CDR3 consists of 15 residues. The CDR3 region has the DNA TGCGCCAGCAGCCAAGTGGGCGGGGGCGACTACGAGCAGTACTTC. Protein sequence: CASSQVGGGDYEQYF.